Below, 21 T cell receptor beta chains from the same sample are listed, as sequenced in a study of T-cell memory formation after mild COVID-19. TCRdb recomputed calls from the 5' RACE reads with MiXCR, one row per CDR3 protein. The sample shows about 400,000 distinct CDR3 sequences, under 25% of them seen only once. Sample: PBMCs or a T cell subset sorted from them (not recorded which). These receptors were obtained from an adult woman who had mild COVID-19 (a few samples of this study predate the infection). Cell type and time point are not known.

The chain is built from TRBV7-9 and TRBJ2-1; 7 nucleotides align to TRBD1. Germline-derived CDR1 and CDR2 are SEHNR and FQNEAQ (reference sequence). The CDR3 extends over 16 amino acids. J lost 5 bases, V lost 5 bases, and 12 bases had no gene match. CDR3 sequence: CASSPSPDRVHNEQFF. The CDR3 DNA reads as TGTGCCAGCAGCCCATCCCCCGACAGGGTGCACAATGAGCAGTTCTTC.

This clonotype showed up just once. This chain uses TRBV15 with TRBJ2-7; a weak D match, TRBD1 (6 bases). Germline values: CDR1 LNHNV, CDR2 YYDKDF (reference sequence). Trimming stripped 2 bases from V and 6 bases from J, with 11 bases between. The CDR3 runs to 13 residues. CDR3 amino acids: CATSRPQGGEQYF. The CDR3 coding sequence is TGTGCCACCAGCAGACCACAGGGTGGCGAGCAGTACTTC.

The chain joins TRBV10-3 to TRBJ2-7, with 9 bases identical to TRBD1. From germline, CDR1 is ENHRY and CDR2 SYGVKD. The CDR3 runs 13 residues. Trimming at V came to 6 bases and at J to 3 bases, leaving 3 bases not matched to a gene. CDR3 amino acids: CAIRADRGYEQYF. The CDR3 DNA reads TGTGCCATCAGAGCGGACAGGGGCTACGAGCAGTACTTC.

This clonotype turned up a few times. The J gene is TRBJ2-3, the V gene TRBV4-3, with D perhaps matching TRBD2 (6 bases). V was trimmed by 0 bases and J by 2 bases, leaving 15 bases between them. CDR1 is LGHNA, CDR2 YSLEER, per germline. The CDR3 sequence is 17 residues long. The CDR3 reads CASSQEAGGTNTDTQYF. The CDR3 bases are TGCGCCAGCAGCCAAGAAGCGGGCGGAACAAACACAGATACGCAGTATTTT.

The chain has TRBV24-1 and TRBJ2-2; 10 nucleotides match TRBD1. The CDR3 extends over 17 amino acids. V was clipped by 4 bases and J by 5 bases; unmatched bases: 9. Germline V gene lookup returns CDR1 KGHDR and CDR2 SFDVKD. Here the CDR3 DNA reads TGTGCCACCAGTGACTCCCGGGACAGGGGAAAGACCGGGGAGCTGTTTTTT. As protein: CATSDSRDRGKTGELFF.

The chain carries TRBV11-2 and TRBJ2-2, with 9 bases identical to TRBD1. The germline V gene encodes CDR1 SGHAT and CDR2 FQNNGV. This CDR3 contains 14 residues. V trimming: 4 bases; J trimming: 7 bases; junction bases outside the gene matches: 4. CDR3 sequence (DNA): TGTGCCAGCAGCTACAGGGGGCAAAGCGGGGAGCTGTTTTTT. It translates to CASSYRGQSGELFF.

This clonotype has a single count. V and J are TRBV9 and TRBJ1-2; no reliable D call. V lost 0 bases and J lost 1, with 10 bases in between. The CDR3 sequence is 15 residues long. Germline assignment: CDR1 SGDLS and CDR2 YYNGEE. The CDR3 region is CASSVGVVGNYGYTF. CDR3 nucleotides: TGTGCCAGCAGCGTAGGAGTCGTGGGTAACTATGGCTACACCTTC. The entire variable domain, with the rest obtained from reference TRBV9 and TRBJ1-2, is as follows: DSGVTQTPKHLITATGQRVTLRCSPRSGDLSVYWYQQSLDQGLQFLIQYYNGEERAKGNILERFSAQQFPDLHSELNLSSLELGDSALYFCASSVGVVGNYGYTFGSGTRLTVV.

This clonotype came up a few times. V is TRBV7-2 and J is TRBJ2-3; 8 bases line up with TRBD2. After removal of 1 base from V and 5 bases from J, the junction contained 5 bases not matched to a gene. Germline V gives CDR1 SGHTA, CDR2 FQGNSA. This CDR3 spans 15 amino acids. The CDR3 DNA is TGTGCCAGCAGCTTAGGCGGGGGGCGGATAGATACGCAGTATTTT. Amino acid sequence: CASSLGGGRIDTQYF.

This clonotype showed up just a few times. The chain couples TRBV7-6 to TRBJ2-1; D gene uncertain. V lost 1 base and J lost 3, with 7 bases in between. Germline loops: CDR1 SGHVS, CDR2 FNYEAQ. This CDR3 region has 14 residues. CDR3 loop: CASSLDKYYNEQFF. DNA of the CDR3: TGTGCCAGCAGCTTAGACAAGTACTACAATGAGCAGTTCTTC.

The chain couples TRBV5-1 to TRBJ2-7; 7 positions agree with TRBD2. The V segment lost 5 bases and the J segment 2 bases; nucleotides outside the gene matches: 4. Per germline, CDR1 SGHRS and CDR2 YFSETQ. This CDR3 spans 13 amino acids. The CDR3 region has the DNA TGCGCCAGCAGTAGGGAGGGAACCTACGAGCAGTACTTC. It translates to CASSREGTYEQYF.

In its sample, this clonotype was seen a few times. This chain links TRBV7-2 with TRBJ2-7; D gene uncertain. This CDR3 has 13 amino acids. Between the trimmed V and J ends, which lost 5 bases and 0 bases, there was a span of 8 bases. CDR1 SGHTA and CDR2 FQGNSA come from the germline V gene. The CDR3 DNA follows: TGTGCCAGCAGCCTGTGGGACTCCTACGAGCAGTACTTC. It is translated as CASSLWDSYEQYF.

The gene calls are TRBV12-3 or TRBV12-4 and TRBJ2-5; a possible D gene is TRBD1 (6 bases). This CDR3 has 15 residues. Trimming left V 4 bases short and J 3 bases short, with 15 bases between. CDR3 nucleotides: TGTGCCAGCAGTTCTACACAGGGAAGAAAAGAGACCCAGTACTTC. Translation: CASSSTQGRKETQYF.

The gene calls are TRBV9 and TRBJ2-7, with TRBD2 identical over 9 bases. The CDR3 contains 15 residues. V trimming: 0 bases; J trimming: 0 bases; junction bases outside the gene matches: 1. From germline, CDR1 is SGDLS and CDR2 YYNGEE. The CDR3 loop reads CASSVGLADSYEQYF. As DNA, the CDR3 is TGTGCCAGCAGCGTAGGACTAGCGGACTCCTACGAGCAGTACTTC.

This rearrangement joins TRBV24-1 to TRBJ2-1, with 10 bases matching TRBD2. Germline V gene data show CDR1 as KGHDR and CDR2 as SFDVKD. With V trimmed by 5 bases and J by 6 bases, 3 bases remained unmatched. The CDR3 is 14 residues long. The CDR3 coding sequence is TGTGCCACCAGTGTGGCTAGCGGGAGCAATGAGCAGTTCTTC. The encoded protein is CATSVASGSNEQFF.

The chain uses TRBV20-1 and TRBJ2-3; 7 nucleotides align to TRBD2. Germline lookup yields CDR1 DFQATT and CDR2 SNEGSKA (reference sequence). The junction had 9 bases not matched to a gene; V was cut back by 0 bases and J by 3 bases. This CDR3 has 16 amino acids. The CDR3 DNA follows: TGCAGTGCTAGAGATCTGGCGGGAGCCGGGACAGATACGCAGTATTTT. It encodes CSARDLAGAGTDTQYF.

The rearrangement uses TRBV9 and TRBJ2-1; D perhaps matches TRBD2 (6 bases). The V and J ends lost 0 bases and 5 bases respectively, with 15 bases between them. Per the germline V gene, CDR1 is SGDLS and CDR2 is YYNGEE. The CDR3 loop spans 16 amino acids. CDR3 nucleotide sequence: TGTGCCAGCAGCGTAGAGGTGCGGGGACCGAACAATGAGCAGTTCTTC. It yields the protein CASSVEVRGPNNEQFF.

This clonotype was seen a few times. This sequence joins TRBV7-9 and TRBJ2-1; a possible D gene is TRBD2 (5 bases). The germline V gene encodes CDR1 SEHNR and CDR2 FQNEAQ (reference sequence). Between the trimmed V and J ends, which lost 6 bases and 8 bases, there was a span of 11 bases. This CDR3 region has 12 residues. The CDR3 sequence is CASRSRRDEQFF. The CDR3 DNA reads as TGTGCCAGCAGATCCAGGCGGGATGAGCAGTTCTTC.

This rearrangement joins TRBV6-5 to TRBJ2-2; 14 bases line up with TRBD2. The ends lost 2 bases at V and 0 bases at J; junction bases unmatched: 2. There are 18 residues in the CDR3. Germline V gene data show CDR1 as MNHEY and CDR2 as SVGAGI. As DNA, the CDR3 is TGTGCCAGCAGTTACCTGGGACTAGCGGGGGCGAACACCGGGGAGCTGTTTTTT. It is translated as CASSYLGLAGANTGELFF.

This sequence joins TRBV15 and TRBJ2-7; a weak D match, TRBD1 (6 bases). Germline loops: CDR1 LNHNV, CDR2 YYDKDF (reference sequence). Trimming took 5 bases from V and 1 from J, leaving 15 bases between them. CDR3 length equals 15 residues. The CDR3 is CATSEALRGSYEQYF. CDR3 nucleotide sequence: TGTGCCACCAGCGAGGCTTTGAGGGGGTCCTACGAGCAGTACTTC.

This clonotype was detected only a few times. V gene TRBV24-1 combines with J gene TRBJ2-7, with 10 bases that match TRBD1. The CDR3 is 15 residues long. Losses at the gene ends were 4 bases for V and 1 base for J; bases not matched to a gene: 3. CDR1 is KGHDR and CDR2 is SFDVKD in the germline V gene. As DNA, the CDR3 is TGTGCCACCAGTGACACGGACAGGGGGTCCTACGAGCAGTACTTC. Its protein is CATSDTDRGSYEQYF.

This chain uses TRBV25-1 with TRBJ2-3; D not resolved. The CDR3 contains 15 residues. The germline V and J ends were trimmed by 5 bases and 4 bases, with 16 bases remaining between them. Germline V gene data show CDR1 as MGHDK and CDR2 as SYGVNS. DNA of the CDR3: TGTGCCAGCAGTTCCCAGACCGACTGGTCAGATACGCAGTATTTT. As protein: CASSSQTDWSDTQYF. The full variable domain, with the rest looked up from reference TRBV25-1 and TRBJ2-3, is EADIYQTPRYLVIGTGKKITLECSQTMGHDKMYWYQQDPGMELHLIHYSYGVNSTEKGDLSSESTVSRIRTEHFPLTLESARPSHTSQYLCASSSQTDWSDTQYFGPGTRLTVL.